Given below is one TCR beta chain in context. This sample was taken from a study of shared clonotypes between healthy human individuals. Across the whole study: With ages of 18 to 49, the donors were a couple of women and three men.

The repertoire was sequenced with immunoSEQ multiplex PCR; TCRdb's copy has only in-frame clones and lacks some. Here the sample spans around 1.9 million clones, about 94% being singletons. The naive CD8 subset, CD45RO-negative cells positively selected for CCR7, excluded terminally differentiated effector memory CD45RA+ cells. Germline V gene lookup returns CDR1 ENHRY and CDR2 SYGVKD. The CDR3 runs to 13 residues. The germline V and J ends were trimmed by 6 bases and 5 bases, with 14 bases remaining between them. What was sequenced was naive CD8+ T cells from PBMCs. The sequence derives from a man aged 18 to 30 in good health. Some clones in this sample may be carry-over from other donors' samples. The rearrangement uses TRBV10-3 and TRBJ2-7, with D possibly TRBD2 on 6 matching bases. CDR3 coding DNA: TGTGCCATCAGCCAGACTAGTTCCCACGAGCAGTACTTC. Protein: CAISQTSSHEQYF.